The subject of this entry is one TCR beta chain. The data originate from a study of blood T cell repertoires in COVID-19. This CDR3 region has 16 residues. The germline V gene has CDR1 SGHNT and CDR2 YENEEA. V was pared by 1 base and J by 7 bases, with 7 bases of the junction left unmatched. Only in-frame clones appear in the TCRdb table, and some are missing; sequencing was by immunoSEQ multiplex PCR. The sample yields roughly 200,000 clones, around 80% seen once. The V gene is TRBV11-3, the J gene TRBJ2-2; 9 bases are a match to TRBD2. This clonotype originated in a woman between 40 and 50 years old with COVID-19, enrolled during active disease. Sequenced: peripheral blood. The DNA for the CDR3 is TGTGCCAGCAGCTTAGTTCCTAGCGGGAAGATCGGGGAGCTGTTTTTT. This gives the protein CASSLVPSGKIGELFF.